This T cell receptor beta chain derives from a study of blood T cell repertoires in COVID-19. Whole-study context: Acute-phase and convalescent COVID-19 samples originated in the United States, Italy and Spain. Sources were T cells, B-cell-depleted T cells, or PBMCs; the material itself was cDNA or gDNA.

The table came from immunoSEQ multiplex PCR; TCRdb's copy has only in-frame clones and leaves some out. Of around 200,000 clones listed, 89% are singletons. V was clipped by 5 bases and J by 5 bases, with 22 bases between them. This CDR3 has 16 amino acids. Germline V gives CDR1 SNHLY, CDR2 FYNNEI. Donors were grouped by their self-reported clinical history. The source of this sequence is a woman in her 40s with acute COVID-19. This chain links TRBV2 with TRBJ2-7, with a weak D call TRBD1 (6 bases). The specimen was PBMCs or T cells enriched from blood (not recorded which). The DNA for the CDR3 is TGTGCCAGCAGTAGGCGGACAGCCGGTTTCCCCAACGAGCAGTACTTC. As protein: CASSRRTAGFPNEQYF.